A selection of T cell receptor beta chains follows, all from one sample in a study of T cell changes during pregnancy in multiple sclerosis. The repertoire was sequenced with immunoSEQ multiplex PCR; TCRdb's copy has only in-frame clones and lacks some. The repertoire holds around 40,000 clones, 90% seen once, with under 0.55% in the top ten. The sample in question was CD4+ T cells from peripheral blood mononuclear cells, obtained in the first trimester of pregnancy. The receptors were gathered from a female donor in good health, enrolled as a control in a pregnancy study. The CDR3 runs from the conserved cysteine through the conserved F or W. The order of the fields is V gene, D gene, J gene, clone size, CDR3 DNA, CDR3 protein. A D gene is named only where the DNA matches it firmly. Size tells how often a clone was seen (once, few, many) or the class of an expanded clone, and some rows leave it out.

V gene: TRBV11-2; D gene: TRBD1; J gene: TRBJ2-3; clone size: .; CDR3 DNA: TGTGCCAGCAGCTTAGTTTATTCGGGACAGGGAATAACAGATACGCAGTATTTT; CDR3 protein: CASSLVYSGQGITDTQYF
V gene: TRBV5-1; D gene: .; J gene: TRBJ2-7; clone size: .; CDR3 DNA: TGCGCCAGCAGGTTCACAGGCGGGAATTACGAGCAGTACTTC; CDR3 protein: CASRFTGGNYEQYF
V gene: TRBV7-2; D gene: .; J gene: TRBJ2-2; clone size: once; CDR3 DNA: TGTGCCAGCAGCTCCAGACTAGGTTCCACCGGGGAGCTGTTTTTT; CDR3 protein: CASSSRLGSTGELFF
V gene: TRBV18; D gene: .; J gene: TRBJ1-4; clone size: .; CDR3 DNA: TGTGCCAGCTCAGCAGGGGTGGGTGAAAAACTGTTTTTT; CDR3 protein: CASSAGVGEKLFF
V gene: TRBV7-2; D gene: TRBD1; J gene: TRBJ1-4; clone size: .; CDR3 DNA: TGTGCCAGCAGCTTAGGGATCGGGACAGCTAAAGAAAAACTGTTTTTT; CDR3 protein: CASSLGIGTAKEKLFF
V gene: TRBV4-1; D gene: .; J gene: TRBJ2-7; clone size: .; CDR3 DNA: TGCGCCCCTTGGAGGGGAGGGGGCTACGAGCAGTACTTC; CDR3 protein: CAPWRGGGYEQYF
V gene: TRBV11-2; D gene: .; J gene: TRBJ2-7; clone size: .; CDR3 DNA: TGTGCCAGCACCCATTTAAACAGGGAATCCGAGCAGTACTTC; CDR3 protein: CASTHLNRESEQYF
V gene: TRBV7-2; D gene: TRBD1; J gene: TRBJ1-2; clone size: once; CDR3 DNA: TGTGCCAGCAGCGCTGACCGGGACAGGGGGCTGATCTATGGCTACACCTTC; CDR3 protein: CASSADRDRGLIYGYTF
V gene: TRBV11-3; D gene: .; J gene: TRBJ2-1; clone size: .; CDR3 DNA: TGTGCCAGCAGGGAGTCAGGGATTCACAATGAGCAGTTCTTC; CDR3 protein: CASRESGIHNEQFF
V gene: TRBV10-2; D gene: .; J gene: TRBJ1-5; clone size: .; CDR3 DNA: TGCGCCAGCAGTGAGTTCGGGCAGGGATATCAGCCCCAGCATTTT; CDR3 protein: CASSEFGQGYQPQHF
V gene: TRBV10-2; D gene: TRBD1; J gene: TRBJ1-4; clone size: .; CDR3 DNA: TGCGCCAGCAGTGAGCAGGGACAGGGTAGTGAAAAACTGTTTTTT; CDR3 protein: CASSEQGQGSEKLFF
V gene: TRBV2; D gene: .; J gene: TRBJ2-7; clone size: .; CDR3 DNA: TGTGCCGCTTCACGAGGGTACGAGCAGTACTTC; CDR3 protein: CAASRGYEQYF
V gene: TRBV5-1; D gene: .; J gene: TRBJ1-1; clone size: .; CDR3 DNA: TGCGCCAGCAGGAGGCTCGAGGACAGCGGACCCTACACTGAAGCTTTCTTT; CDR3 protein: CASRRLEDSGPYTEAFF
V gene: TRBV2; D gene: .; J gene: TRBJ1-1; clone size: few; CDR3 DNA: TGTGCCACCCAGAGGGTTCCTGGGAAAGCTTTCTTT; CDR3 protein: CATQRVPGKAFF
V gene: TRBV18; D gene: .; J gene: TRBJ2-7; clone size: .; CDR3 DNA: TGTGCCAGCTCACCAATTGCACAGGGACGGGACGAGCAGTACTTC; CDR3 protein: CASSPIAQGRDEQYF
V gene: TRBV7-2; D gene: .; J gene: TRBJ1-4; clone size: .; CDR3 DNA: TGTGCCAGCAGGTCCAATAATGAAAAACTGTTTTTT; CDR3 protein: CASRSNNEKLFF
V gene: TRBV27; D gene: .; J gene: TRBJ1-2; clone size: .; CDR3 DNA: TGTGCCAGCAGTTTCCGCAGGGCCGATGGCTACACCTTC; CDR3 protein: CASSFRRADGYTF
V gene: TRBV11-2; D gene: .; J gene: TRBJ1-5; clone size: .; CDR3 DNA: TGTGCCAGCAGCCCGGGGAGGGGAACGGGTCAGCCCCAGCATTTT; CDR3 protein: CASSPGRGTGQPQHF
V gene: TRBV6-5; D gene: TRBD1; J gene: TRBJ2-1; clone size: .; CDR3 DNA: TGTGCCAGCAGTTACACGGGACAGGGGGGGTACAATGAGCAGTTCTTC; CDR3 protein: CASSYTGQGGYNEQFF
V gene: TRBV27; D gene: .; J gene: TRBJ2-7; clone size: .; CDR3 DNA: TGTGCCAGCAGGTCCGTTCTGGGGCTTACCGGGCAGTACTTC; CDR3 protein: CASRSVLGLTGQYF
V gene: TRBV14; D gene: .; J gene: TRBJ1-1; clone size: .; CDR3 DNA: TGTGCCAGCAGCCTGACAGGAAACACTGAAGCTTTCTTT; CDR3 protein: CASSLTGNTEAFF
V gene: TRBV7-9; D gene: .; J gene: TRBJ2-7; clone size: .; CDR3 DNA: TGTGCCAGCAGCTTATACGCAGTTTCGGAGGGGCAGTACTTC; CDR3 protein: CASSLYAVSEGQYF
V gene: TRBV5-1; D gene: TRBD2; J gene: TRBJ2-5; clone size: .; CDR3 DNA: TGCGCCAGCAGCTTGAGGGGCGGGAGTGGAGAGACCCAGTACTTC; CDR3 protein: CASSLRGGSGETQYF
V gene: TRBV28; D gene: .; J gene: TRBJ2-5; clone size: .; CDR3 DNA: TGTGCCAGCACCCTAATAGGACTGGGACAAGAGACCCAGTACTTC; CDR3 protein: CASTLIGLGQETQYF
V gene: TRBV28; D gene: .; J gene: TRBJ2-1; clone size: .; CDR3 DNA: TGTGCCAGCAGGGTGGGGGGTATCAATGAGCAGTTCTTC; CDR3 protein: CASRVGGINEQFF
V gene: TRBV4-1; D gene: .; J gene: TRBJ2-7; clone size: .; CDR3 DNA: TGCGCCAGCAGCCAGCCGACAGGAACCTACGAGCAGTACTTC; CDR3 protein: CASSQPTGTYEQYF
V gene: TRBV6-4; D gene: .; J gene: TRBJ2-7; clone size: .; CDR3 DNA: TGTGCCAGCAGTGTCACGGTTAGCTCCTACGAGCAGTACTTC; CDR3 protein: CASSVTVSSYEQYF
V gene: TRBV9; D gene: .; J gene: TRBJ1-1; clone size: few; CDR3 DNA: TGTGCCAGCAGCGTCAGGGAAGGTGAAGCTTTCTTT; CDR3 protein: CASSVREGEAFF
V gene: TRBV7-3; D gene: TRBD1; J gene: TRBJ1-2; clone size: .; CDR3 DNA: TGTGCCAGCAGCCCCAGACACCCGAGCGGGACAGGCGTAACTCACTATGGCTACACCTTC; CDR3 protein: CASSPRHPSGTGVTHYGYTF
V gene: TRBV14; D gene: TRBD1; J gene: TRBJ1-3; clone size: .; CDR3 DNA: TGTGCCAGCAGCCCGGGACAGCCCCTCTCTGGAAACACCATATATTTT; CDR3 protein: CASSPGQPLSGNTIYF
V gene: TRBV18; D gene: .; J gene: TRBJ1-2; clone size: .; CDR3 DNA: TGTGCCAGCTCACCAGACCGACAGTCTCTTAACTATGGCTACACCTTC; CDR3 protein: CASSPDRQSLNYGYTF
V gene: TRBV5-5; D gene: .; J gene: TRBJ1-1; clone size: .; CDR3 DNA: TGTGCCAGCAGCCGGACAGCGGACACTGAAGCTTTCTTT; CDR3 protein: CASSRTADTEAFF
V gene: TRBV15; D gene: .; J gene: TRBJ2-3; clone size: once; CDR3 DNA: TGTGCCACCAGCCCGGGATACACAGATACGCAGTATTTT; CDR3 protein: CATSPGYTDTQYF
V gene: TRBV4-3; D gene: TRBD2; J gene: TRBJ2-7; clone size: .; CDR3 DNA: TGCGCCAGCAGCCATGGGGGAGGGTTGGGCGAGCAGTACTTC; CDR3 protein: CASSHGGGLGEQYF
V gene: TRBV5-1; D gene: TRBD1; J gene: TRBJ1-2; clone size: .; CDR3 DNA: TGCGCCAGCAGCGGGGGGACAGCTCCCTCCTTC; CDR3 protein: CASSGGTAPSF
V gene: TRBV5-8; D gene: .; J gene: TRBJ1-1; clone size: .; CDR3 DNA: TGTGCCAGCAGCCCCCCGCAGGGGATAGGAGCTTTCTTT; CDR3 protein: CASSPPQGIGAFF
V gene: TRBV30; D gene: .; J gene: TRBJ1-4; clone size: .; CDR3 DNA: TGTGCCTGGAGTGTCAAAATGACAGGACAGACTGAAAAACTGTTTTTT; CDR3 protein: CAWSVKMTGQTEKLFF
V gene: TRBV28; D gene: .; J gene: TRBJ1-1; clone size: .; CDR3 DNA: TGTGCCAGCAGCACTCACGAAGCTTTCTTT; CDR3 protein: CASSTHEAFF
V gene: TRBV27; D gene: TRBD1; J gene: TRBJ1-2; clone size: .; CDR3 DNA: TGTGCCAGCAGTCGTGGACAGGGCTCGAGTGACGGCTACACCTTC; CDR3 protein: CASSRGQGSSDGYTF
V gene: TRBV29-1; D gene: .; J gene: TRBJ1-4; clone size: .; CDR3 DNA: TGCAGCGTCGCTAGGGTCACGGGGGAAAAACTGTTTTTT; CDR3 protein: CSVARVTGEKLFF
V gene: TRBV7-2; D gene: TRBD1; J gene: TRBJ2-5; clone size: .; CDR3 DNA: TGTGCCAGCAGCTTAGCCGGACAGGGACGAGAGACCCAGTACTTC; CDR3 protein: CASSLAGQGRETQYF
V gene: TRBV18; D gene: .; J gene: TRBJ2-5; clone size: .; CDR3 DNA: TGTGCCAGCTCATCGGGGACTCCACAAGAGACCCAGTACTTC; CDR3 protein: CASSSGTPQETQYF
V gene: TRBV5-6; D gene: TRBD1; J gene: TRBJ2-1; clone size: .; CDR3 DNA: TGTGCCAGCAGCTCGGATACAGGGGCCCGCAACAATGAGCAGTTCTTC; CDR3 protein: CASSSDTGARNNEQFF